A single sample is the source of the 28 T cell receptor beta chains below, sequenced in a study of OX40 agonist ivuxolimab in advanced cancers. The assay was immunoSEQ multiplex PCR, and TCRdb's table has in-frame clones only and misses some. This table holds approximately 100,000 clones, around nine tenths found once. This material consisted of CD4+ or CD8+ T cells sorted from blood, taken in a trial of the OX40 agonist ivuxolimab. All receptors derive from an adult with an advanced solid tumor such as melanoma, head and neck, liver or kidney cancer.

This clone was seen a few times. The chain has TRBV18 and TRBJ1-2; 8 nucleotides align to TRBD1. Germline CDR1 and CDR2: KGHSH and LQKENI. J gave up 3 bases and V 6 bases, and 6 bases lay outside the gene matches. The CDR3 consists of 14 residues. This CDR3 is CASSLTGQDYGYTF. DNA of the CDR3: TGTGCCAGCTCCCTAACGGGACAGGACTATGGCTACACCTTC.

This clone appeared a few times. Relative to the germline gene, one junction end is altered; a read error may explain this. This chain links TRBV2 with TRBJ2-3; tentative D call: TRBD1 (5 bases). The CDR3 runs to 14 residues. The germline gives CDR1 SNHLY, CDR2 FYNNEI. The CDR3 here is CASSEDSSTDTQYF. CDR3 coding DNA: TGTGCCAGCAGCGAAGACAGTAGCACAGATACGCAGTATTTT.

V gene TRBV5-1 combines with J gene TRBJ1-1; D may be TRBD1 (5 bases). V lost 3 bases and J 1 base, leaving 13 bases between the germline ends. This CDR3 spans 15 amino acids. The germline V gene encodes CDR1 SGHRS and CDR2 YFSETQ. CDR3 sequence: CASSYSGTGNTEAFF. The CDR3 region has the DNA TGCGCCAGCAGCTATTCTGGGACGGGGAACACTGAAGCTTTCTTT.

This clone came up once. The chain joins TRBV23-1 to TRBJ1-2; TRBD1 matches at 7 bases. TRBV23-1 is an ORF, with its function uncertain. This CDR3 is built from 15 residues. With 6 bases clipped from V and 6 bases from J, the junction kept 13 bases outside the gene matches. The CDR3 sequence is CASSPESGQKNGYTF. The CDR3 nucleotides are TGCGCCAGCAGCCCTGAATCGGGACAGAAGAATGGCTACACCTTC.

This clone came up a few times. J is TRBJ1-2 and V is TRBV27, with no clear D. The germline CDR1 and CDR2 sequences are MNHEY and SMNVEV (reference sequence). There are 14 residues in the CDR3. Trimming stripped 6 bases from V and 5 bases from J, with 16 bases between. The CDR3 protein is CASSSVLGPYGYTF. CDR3 in DNA: TGTGCCAGCAGCTCTGTCCTCGGCCCGTATGGCTACACCTTC.

With respect to this clone: No conserved phenylalanine or tryptophan ends this CDR3, so it is likely a read error. The chain recombines TRBV7-8 with TRBJ1-6; no definite D call. Germline CDR1 reads SGHVS; CDR2 reads FQNEAQ. CDR3 size: 13 residues. V lost 1 base and J lost 13, with 11 bases in between. The CDR3 region has the DNA TGTGCCAGCAGCTTAGGGACTACAAGGCCCCTCCACCTT. It specifies CASSLGTTRPLHL.

The chain has TRBV2 and TRBJ1-5, with a possible D match to TRBD1 (5 bases). CDR3 length: 15 residues. Germline assignment: CDR1 SNHLY and CDR2 FYNNEI. Trimming removed 8 bases at V and 5 bases at J, with 19 bases between. The CDR3 loop is CASRRRGSFDQPQHF. For the CDR3, the DNA is TGTGCCAGCCGTCGGAGGGGTAGTTTCGATCAGCCCCAGCATTTT. The complete variable domain, with remaining parts taken from reference TRBV2 and TRBJ1-5, reads EPEVTQTPSHQVTQMGQEVILRCVPISNHLYFYWYRQILGQKVEFLVSFYNNEISEKSEIFDDQFSVERPDGSNFTLKIRSTKLEDSAMYFCASRRRGSFDQPQHFGDGTRLSIL.

The chain carries TRBV5-1 and TRBJ2-5; 7 nucleotides align to TRBD1. Germline CDR1 is SGHRS and CDR2 is YFSETQ. The CDR3 sequence is 14 residues long. The V and J ends lost 7 bases and 5 bases, in that order; junction bases with no gene match: 11. The CDR3 coding sequence is TGCGCCAGCTTCCCGACAGGGTTACAGGAGACCCAGTACTTC. Translated, it gives CASFPTGLQETQYF.

This clone occurred a few times. The rearrangement links TRBV28 to TRBJ2-1; a weak D match, TRBD2 (5 bases). Trimming pared 3 bases from V and 4 bases from J, leaving 13 bases between. Germline V gene sequence: CDR1 MDHEN, CDR2 SYDVKM. The CDR3 has 15 amino acids. The CDR3 DNA reads TGTGCCAGCAGTTTGAGGGCAGTTCCATACAATGAGCAGTTCTTC. Translated, it gives CASSLRAVPYNEQFF.

For this clone: This CDR3 is also generated by other DNA sequences in the sample. The chain joins TRBV18 to TRBJ2-7; D not resolved. The CDR3 is 14 amino acids. V was clipped by 3 bases and J by 0 bases, with 9 bases between them. Germline V gene lookup returns CDR1 KGHSH and CDR2 LQKENI. As DNA, the CDR3 is TGTGCCAGCTCACCGGGAACAAACTCCTACGAGCAGTACTTC. Amino acids: CASSPGTNSYEQYF.

The gene calls are TRBV29-1 and TRBJ2-7; maybe TRBD2 (5 bases). From germline, CDR1 is SQVTM and CDR2 ANQGSEA. The CDR3 has 12 amino acids. V dropped 3 bases and J dropped 3 bases, with 9 bases sitting between them. The CDR3 DNA reads TGCAGCGTTGAGGACGGAGGCTACGAGCAGTACTTC. Encoded protein: CSVEDGGYEQYF.

V gene TRBV27 combines with J gene TRBJ2-3; D may be TRBD1 or TRBD2 (5 bases each). The CDR3 has 17 residues. CDR1 MNHEY and CDR2 SMNVEV come from the germline V gene (reference sequence). V gave up 2 bases and J gave up 7 bases, with 22 bases separating them. CDR3 in DNA: TGTGCCAGCAGTTTAGAGGGATTCAGAGGGGCACACAATACGCAGTATTTT. Its protein is CASSLEGFRGAHNTQYF.

V and J are TRBV15 and TRBJ1-3, with D maybe TRBD1 (5 bases). The CDR3 is 15 residues long. V was clipped by 2 bases and J by 3 bases, with 11 bases between them. The germline V gene encodes CDR1 LNHNV and CDR2 YYDKDF (reference sequence). CDR3 loop: CATSRQDTLGNTIYF. The CDR3 region has the DNA TGTGCCACCAGCAGACAGGACACGCTTGGAAACACCATATATTTT.

This chain joins TRBV7-9 and TRBJ2-6; D unresolved. There are 15 residues in the CDR3. Germline-derived CDR1 and CDR2 are SEHNR and FQNEAQ (reference sequence). V lost 8 bases, J lost 0 bases, and 11 bases lay in between. CDR3: CASQETNSGANVLTF. Here the CDR3 DNA reads TGTGCCAGCCAGGAGACAAACTCTGGGGCCAACGTCCTGACTTTC.

The rearrangement links TRBV28 to TRBJ1-2, with D perhaps TRBD1 (6 bases). CDR1 is MDHEN and CDR2 is SYDVKM in the germline V gene. This CDR3 has 14 residues. Trimming shortened V by 2 bases and J by 2 bases, and 9 bases separated the two germline ends. The CDR3 loop is CASSLPDRNYGYTF. Here the CDR3 DNA reads TGTGCCAGCAGTTTACCCGACAGGAACTATGGCTACACCTTC.

CDR3 sequence: CASSFEPGASHYGYTF. CDR3 DNA: TGTGCCAGCAGCTTTGAACCGGGGGCCAGTCATTATGGCTACACCTTC. The rearrangement joins TRBV5-4 to TRBJ1-2; D may be TRBD1 (6 bases). V was cut by 2 bases and J by 5 bases, with 19 bases left in between. CDR1 and CDR2 from the germline V gene are SGHNT and YYREEE (reference sequence). This CDR3 region has 16 residues.

The chain carries TRBV10-3 and TRBJ2-1; D call uncertain. The V gene lost 0 bases and the J gene lost 4 bases, with 13 bases spanning the gap. The CDR3 has 16 residues. Germline-derived CDR1 and CDR2 are ENHRY and SYGVKD. The CDR3 region is CAISESGGAVYNEQFF. The CDR3 DNA is TGTGCCATCAGTGAGTCAGGCGGAGCCGTTTACAATGAGCAGTTCTTC.

The chain links TRBV7-9 to TRBJ1-6; D not resolved. This CDR3 has 15 residues. Trimming shortened V by 4 bases and J by 9 bases, and 16 bases separated the two germline ends. The V gene's germline CDR1 is SEHNR and CDR2 FQNEAQ (reference sequence). The CDR3, as DNA: TGTGCCAGCAGCTCCCTCGGTACAGCTGCTTCACCCCTCCACTTT. It codes for CASSSLGTAASPLHF.

The chain employs TRBV13 and TRBJ1-4; no reliable D call. Trimming took off 4 bases at V and 1 base at J, with 13 bases between the two ends. The CDR3 consists of 16 residues. In germline, CDR1 is PRHDT, CDR2 FYEKMQ (reference sequence). As DNA, the CDR3 is TGTGCCAGCAGCTCGCCGCTAACAAGAACTAATGAAAAACTGTTTTTT. Its translation is CASSSPLTRTNEKLFF.

This clone has a handful of counts. The chain combines TRBV10-3 with TRBJ1-1; D call uncertain. Trimming stripped 5 bases from V and 1 base from J, with 5 bases between. The CDR3 covers 12 residues. Germline V gene data show CDR1 as ENHRY and CDR2 as SYGVKD. DNA for the CDR3: TGTGCCATCAGTTCAGAGAACACTGAAGCTTTCTTT. Its protein is CAISSENTEAFF.

The chain joins TRBV14 to TRBJ1-2, with D tentatively TRBD1 (6 bases). CDR1 and CDR2 (germline): SGHDN, FVKESK. Trimming cost V 2 bases and J 8 bases, with 18 bases left between them. The CDR3 spans 15 residues. The CDR3 coding sequence is TGTGCCAGCAGCCAATTCCTTGGGGGCGCGGGCGGCTACACCTTC. Translated, it gives CASSQFLGGAGGYTF.

The chain uses TRBV18 and TRBJ2-3; D is possibly TRBD1 (6 bases). The CDR3 length is 17 residues. The germline V gene has CDR1 KGHSH and CDR2 LQKENI. The germline V and J ends were trimmed by 0 bases and 1 base, with 14 bases remaining between them. In DNA form, the CDR3 reads TGTGCCAGCTCACCACCGCGAGGGGGTAGTGGCACAGATACGCAGTATTTT. Translated: CASSPPRGGSGTDTQYF.

This rearrangement joins TRBV15 to TRBJ1-4; D remains ambiguous. V lost 2 bases and J lost 0, with 10 bases in between. The CDR3 consists of 16 residues. CDR1 and CDR2 from the germline V gene are LNHNV and YYDKDF (reference sequence). The CDR3 here is CATSRNVYTTNEKLFF. CDR3 bases: TGTGCCACCAGCAGAAATGTGTATACAACTAATGAAAAACTGTTTTTT.

The chain has TRBV7-9 and TRBJ1-2; D possibly corresponds to TRBD1 (6 bases). This CDR3 spans 12 amino acids. Germline-derived CDR1 and CDR2 are SEHNR and FQNEAQ (reference sequence). Trimming removed 8 bases at V and 1 base at J, with 8 bases between. The CDR3 DNA is TGTGCCAGCTGGGACAATAACTATGGCTACACCTTC. It encodes CASWDNNYGYTF.

The chain uses TRBV7-2 and TRBJ2-1, with unresolved D. The ends were cut back, 1 base at V and 5 bases at J, with 6 bases in the middle. This CDR3 region has 13 residues. Germline V lookup: CDR1 SGHTA, CDR2 FQGNSA. As DNA, the CDR3 is TGTGCCAGCAGCTTAGAAGCTAACAATGAGCAGTTCTTC. Translation gives CASSLEANNEQFF.

CDR3 in DNA: TGTGCCAGCTCACCAAAGTCCCTATCCCTATCCCCGAACACTGAAGCTTTCTTT. It specifies CASSPKSLSLSPNTEAFF. The chain is built from TRBV18 and TRBJ1-1, with unresolved D. CDR3 size: 18 residues. With 2 bases removed from V and 1 base from J, the gap between germline ends came to 20 bases. CDR1 and CDR2 from the germline V gene are KGHSH and LQKENI. Drawing the rest from reference TRBV18 and TRBJ1-1, the complete variable domain is NAGVMQNPRHLVRRRGQEARLRCSPMKGHSHVYWYRQLPEEGLKFMVYLQKENIIDESGMPKERFSAEFPKEGPSILRIQQVVRGDSAAYFCASSPKSLSLSPNTEAFFGQGTRLTVV.

The chain joins TRBV7-8 to TRBJ1-5, with 8 bases matching TRBD1. The length of the CDR3 is 19 residues. Unmatched junction bases numbered 16, after V lost 2 bases and J lost 4 bases. Germline CDR1 SGHVS, CDR2 FQNEAQ. For the CDR3, the DNA is TGTGCCAGCAGCTTACTTTGGGCAGGGGGCCAGGAGGGAAATCAGCCCCAGCATTTT. Translating gives CASSLLWAGGQEGNQPQHF. Supplemented by reference TRBV7-8 and TRBJ1-5, the full variable domain reads GAGVSQSPRYKVAKRGQDVALRCDPISGHVSLFWYQQALGQGPEFLTYFQNEAQLDKSGLPSDRFFAERPEGSVSTLKIQRTQQEDSAVYLCASSLLWAGGQEGNQPQHFGDGTRLSIL.

The V and J genes are TRBV5-1 and TRBJ2-2, with a possible D match to TRBD2 (6 bases). The CDR3 totals 18 residues. V lost 3 bases and J 0 bases, leaving 18 bases between the germline ends. Germline V lookup: CDR1 SGHRS, CDR2 YFSETQ. CDR3 nucleotides: TGCGCCAGCAGCTCTAGACCCGGAGGGCCCTCGAACACCGGGGAGCTGTTTTTT. This gives the protein CASSSRPGGPSNTGELFF.